One TCR beta chain is described in this entry. This CDR3 spans 15 amino acids. Germline trimming cut 1 base from V and 1 base from J; bases unmatched to any gene: 1. Germline CDR1 and CDR2: KGHDR and SFDVKD. This record belongs to a study of T-cell reconstitution after alpha-beta-depleted transplantation in children. Unique molecular identifiers were built into the TCRbeta library. TCRdb independently ran MiXCR on the PCR reads; one entry per CDR3 protein. The sample lists fewer than 550,000 distinct CDR3 sequences; roughly 10% were seen once. The TCR comes from a human donor who donated a stem cell graft to a child with acute myeloid leukemia. The starting material was PBMCs from the stem cell graft donor, obtained from the stem cell graft. The chain links TRBV24-1 to TRBJ2-3; the match to TRBD1 covers 7 bases. The CDR3 DNA follows: TGTGCCACCAGTGATTTCGGACAGGGCACAGATACGCAGTATTTT. It is translated as CATSDFGQGTDTQYF.